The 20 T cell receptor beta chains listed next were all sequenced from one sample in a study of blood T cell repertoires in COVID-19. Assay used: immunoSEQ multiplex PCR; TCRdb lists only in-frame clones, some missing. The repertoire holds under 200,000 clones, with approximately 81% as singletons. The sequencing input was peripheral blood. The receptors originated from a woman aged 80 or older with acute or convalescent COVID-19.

CDR3 in amino acids: CASSPLRGGPYEQYF. CDR3 bases: TGTGCCAGCTCACCACTGAGGGGGGGTCCCTACGAGCAGTACTTC. The rearrangement uses TRBV18 and TRBJ2-7, with TRBD2 as a possible D gene (7 bases). The length of the CDR3 is 15 residues. Per the germline V gene, CDR1 is KGHSH and CDR2 is LQKENI. Trimming shortened V by 1 base and J by 2 bases, and 12 bases separated the two germline ends.

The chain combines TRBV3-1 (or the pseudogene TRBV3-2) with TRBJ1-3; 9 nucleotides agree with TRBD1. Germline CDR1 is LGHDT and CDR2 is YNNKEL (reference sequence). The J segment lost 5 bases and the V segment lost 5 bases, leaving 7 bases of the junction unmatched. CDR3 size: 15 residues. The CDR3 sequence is CASSSGTGLRNTIYF. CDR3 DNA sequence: TGTGCCAGCAGCTCCGGGACAGGGCTCAGAAACACCATATATTTT.

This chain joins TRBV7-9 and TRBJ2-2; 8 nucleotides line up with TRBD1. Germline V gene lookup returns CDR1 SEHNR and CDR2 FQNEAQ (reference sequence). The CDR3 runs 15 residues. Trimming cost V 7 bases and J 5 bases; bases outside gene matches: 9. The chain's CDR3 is CASTPWDRWTGELFF. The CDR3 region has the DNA TGTGCCAGCACACCCTGGGACAGGTGGACCGGGGAGCTGTTTTTT.

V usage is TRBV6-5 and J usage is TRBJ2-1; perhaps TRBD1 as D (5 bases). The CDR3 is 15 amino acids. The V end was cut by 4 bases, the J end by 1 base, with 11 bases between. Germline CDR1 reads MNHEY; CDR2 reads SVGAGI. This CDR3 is CASSFRGNSYNEQFF. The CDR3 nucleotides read TGTGCCAGCAGTTTTAGGGGAAATTCCTACAATGAGCAGTTCTTC.

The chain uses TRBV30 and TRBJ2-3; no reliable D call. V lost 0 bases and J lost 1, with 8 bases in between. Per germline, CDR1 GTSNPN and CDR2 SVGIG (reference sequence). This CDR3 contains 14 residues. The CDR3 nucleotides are TGTGCCTGGAGTGTTGGCGGAGGCACAGATACGCAGTATTTT. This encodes CAWSVGGGTDTQYF.

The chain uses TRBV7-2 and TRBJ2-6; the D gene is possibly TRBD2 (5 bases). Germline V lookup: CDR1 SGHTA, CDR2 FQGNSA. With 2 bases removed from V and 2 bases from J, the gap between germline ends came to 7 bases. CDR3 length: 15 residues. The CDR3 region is CASSLSGAGANVLTF. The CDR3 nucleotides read TGTGCCAGCAGCTTATCCGGGGCTGGGGCCAACGTCCTGACTTTC.

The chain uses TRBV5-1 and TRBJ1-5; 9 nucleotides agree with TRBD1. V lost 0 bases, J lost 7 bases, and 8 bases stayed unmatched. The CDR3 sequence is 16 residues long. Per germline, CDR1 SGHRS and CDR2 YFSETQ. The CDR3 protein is CASSLAGTGGVQPQHF. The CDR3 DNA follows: TGCGCCAGCAGCTTGGCCGGAACAGGGGGCGTACAGCCCCAGCATTTT.

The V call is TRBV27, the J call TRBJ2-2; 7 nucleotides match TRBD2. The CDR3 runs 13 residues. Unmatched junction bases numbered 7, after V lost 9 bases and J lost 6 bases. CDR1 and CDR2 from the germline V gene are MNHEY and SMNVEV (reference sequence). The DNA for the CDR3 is TGTGCCAGACGATGGGGAGGGCCCGGGGAGCTGTTTTTT. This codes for CARRWGGPGELFF.

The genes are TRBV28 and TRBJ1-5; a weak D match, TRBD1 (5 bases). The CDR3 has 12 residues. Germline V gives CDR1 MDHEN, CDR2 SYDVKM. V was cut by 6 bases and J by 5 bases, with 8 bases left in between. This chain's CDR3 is CASRAGHQPQHF. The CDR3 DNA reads TGTGCCAGCAGGGCAGGGCATCAGCCCCAGCATTTT.

The CDR3 nucleotides are TGTGCCAGCTCACCGGGCCAGGAACCCTACGAGCAGTACTTC. This encodes CASSPGQEPYEQYF. The V and J genes are TRBV18 and TRBJ2-7; D not certain. CDR1 is KGHSH, CDR2 LQKENI, per germline. Deletions cut 3 bases from V and 2 bases from J, with 11 bases between. The CDR3 is made up of 14 amino acids.

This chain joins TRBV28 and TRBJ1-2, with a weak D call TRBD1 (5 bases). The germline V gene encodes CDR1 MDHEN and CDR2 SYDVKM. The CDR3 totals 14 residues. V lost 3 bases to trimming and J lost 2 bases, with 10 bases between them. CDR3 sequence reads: CASSFWAGNYGYTF. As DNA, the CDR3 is TGTGCCAGCAGTTTTTGGGCAGGGAACTATGGCTACACCTTC.

The CDR3 DNA follows: TGTGCCAGCAGCCAAGATTTGAGCCTGAGCTCCTACAATGAGCAGTTCTTC. Encoded protein: CASSQDLSLSSYNEQFF. V usage is TRBV4-2 and J usage is TRBJ2-1, with D unresolved. V was shortened by 0 bases and J by 0 bases, with 12 bases between the two germline ends. The CDR3 loop spans 17 amino acids. Looked up from germline, CDR1 is LGHNA and CDR2 is YNFKEQ.

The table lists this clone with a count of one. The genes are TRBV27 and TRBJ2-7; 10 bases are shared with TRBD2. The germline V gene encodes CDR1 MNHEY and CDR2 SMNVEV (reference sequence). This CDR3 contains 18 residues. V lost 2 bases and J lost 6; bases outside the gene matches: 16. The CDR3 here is CASSLNGAGGPRGGEQYF. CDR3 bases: TGTGCCAGCAGTTTAAACGGAGCGGGAGGGCCAAGGGGGGGCGAGCAGTACTTC.

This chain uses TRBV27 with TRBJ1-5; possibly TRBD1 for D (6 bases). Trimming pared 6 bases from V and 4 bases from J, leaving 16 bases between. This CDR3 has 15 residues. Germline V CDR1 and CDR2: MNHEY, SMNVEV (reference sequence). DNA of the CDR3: TGTGCCAGCAGCGGTCGGGGGGCGGGAAATCAGCCCCAGCATTTT. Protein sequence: CASSGRGAGNQPQHF.

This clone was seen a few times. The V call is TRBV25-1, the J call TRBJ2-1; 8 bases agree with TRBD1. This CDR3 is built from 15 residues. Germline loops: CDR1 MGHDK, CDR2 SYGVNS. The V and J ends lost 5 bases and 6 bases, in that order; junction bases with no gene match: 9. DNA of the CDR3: TGTGCCAGCAGTTTCACCGGGACAGGTGTCAATGAGCAGTTCTTC. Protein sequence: CASSFTGTGVNEQFF.

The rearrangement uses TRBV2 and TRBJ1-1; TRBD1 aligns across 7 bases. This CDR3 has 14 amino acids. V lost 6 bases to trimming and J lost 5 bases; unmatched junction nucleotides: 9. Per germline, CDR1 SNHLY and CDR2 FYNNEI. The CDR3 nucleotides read TGTGCCAGCAGAACGACAGGGCGGTTGACTGAAGCTTTCTTT. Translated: CASRTTGRLTEAFF.

DNA for the CDR3: TGTGCCTGGAGTCCCTCGGCGGCTGAAGCTTTCTTT. It is translated as CAWSPSAAEAFF. The rearrangement uses TRBV30 and TRBJ1-1; D call uncertain. The CDR3 has 12 amino acids. Trimming removed 2 bases at V and 6 bases at J, with 10 bases between. Germline V gives CDR1 GTSNPN, CDR2 SVGIG (reference sequence).

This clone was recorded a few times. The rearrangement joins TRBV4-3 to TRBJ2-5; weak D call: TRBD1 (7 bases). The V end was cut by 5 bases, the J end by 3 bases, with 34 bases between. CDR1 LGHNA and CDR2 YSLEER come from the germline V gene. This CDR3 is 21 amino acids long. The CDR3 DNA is TGCGCCAGCAGCTACGTTCAGACCGGGGACAGAGGGGACTGCCCAAAAGAGACCCAGTACTTC. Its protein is CASSYVQTGDRGDCPKETQYF.

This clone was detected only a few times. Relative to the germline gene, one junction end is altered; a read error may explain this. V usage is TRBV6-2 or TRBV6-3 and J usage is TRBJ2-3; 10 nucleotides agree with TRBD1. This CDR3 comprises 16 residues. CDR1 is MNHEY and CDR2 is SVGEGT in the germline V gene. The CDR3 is CASSYQTGGNTNTQYF. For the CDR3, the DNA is TGTGCCAGCAGTTACCAGACAGGGGGCAACACAAATACGCAGTATTTT.

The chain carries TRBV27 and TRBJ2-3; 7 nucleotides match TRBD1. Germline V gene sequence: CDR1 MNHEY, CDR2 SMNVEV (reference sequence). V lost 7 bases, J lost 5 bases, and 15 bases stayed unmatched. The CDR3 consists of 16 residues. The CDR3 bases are TGTGCCAGCACACCCGACAAAGACAGGGCGGGAGATACGCAGTATTTT. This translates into CASTPDKDRAGDTQYF.